These 32 T cell receptor beta chains were sequenced from one sample in a study of blood T cell repertoires in COVID-19. Produced via immunoSEQ multiplex PCR; TCRdb's table is partial and in-frame only. Of a few hundred thousand clones in the sample, 88% were seen once. Sequencing used peripheral blood. Receptors originate from a woman between 25 and 40 years old with COVID-19, enrolled during active disease.

This clone was recorded a few times. The CDR3 here is CASSPLLGLNEKLFF. CDR3 DNA: TGCGCCAGCAGCCCCTTACTGGGCCTTAATGAAAAACTGTTTTTT. The chain links TRBV4-3 to TRBJ1-4; D remains ambiguous. The CDR3 is 15 amino acids. Germline-derived CDR1 and CDR2 are LGHNA and YSLEER. Trimming shortened V by 4 bases and J by 4 bases, and 13 bases separated the two germline ends.

The rearrangement links TRBV4-1 to TRBJ2-7; possibly TRBD2 for D (6 bases). CDR3 length: 14 residues. Looked up from germline, CDR1 is MGHRA and CDR2 is YSYEKL. Trimming left V 1 base short and J 6 bases short, with 13 bases between. This CDR3 is CASSQVGRFREQYF. The DNA for the CDR3 is TGCGCCAGCAGCCAAGTTGGGAGGTTTCGCGAGCAGTACTTC.

The chain links TRBV12-5 to TRBJ1-1; TRBD1 is a possible D gene (6 bases). The length of the CDR3 is 17 residues. Germline CDR1 is LGHNT and CDR2 is FRNRAP. V was pared by 1 base and J by 0 bases, with 15 bases between. CDR3 coding DNA: TGTGCTAGTGGTTTGGCACCGGTGGACAGAGTGAACACTGAAGCTTTCTTT. It specifies CASGLAPVDRVNTEAFF.

The V call is TRBV30, the J call TRBJ1-4; TRBD1 is a possible D gene (5 bases). Trimming stripped 2 bases from V and 8 bases from J, with 6 bases between. The germline CDR1 and CDR2 sequences are GTSNPN and SVGIG (reference sequence). The CDR3 is 11 residues long. The CDR3 is CAWSRTEKLFF. The CDR3 nucleotides read TGTGCCTGGAGTAGGACAGAAAAACTGTTTTTT.

The V gene is TRBV30, the J gene TRBJ1-5, with TRBD1 identical over 8 bases. The CDR3 runs to 13 residues. The V gene's germline CDR1 is GTSNPN and CDR2 SVGIG (reference sequence). After removal of 6 bases from V and 6 bases from J, the junction contained 7 bases not matched to a gene. DNA for the CDR3: TGTGCCTGTTCTTCAGGGACAGGTCAGCCCCAGCATTTT. It encodes CACSSGTGQPQHF.

The chain recombines TRBV7-6 with TRBJ1-4; 10 nucleotides match TRBD1. Germline V gene data show CDR1 as SGHVS and CDR2 as FNYEAQ. V dropped 5 bases and J dropped 7; count of bases not matched to a gene: 7. The CDR3 runs 15 residues. CDR3 sequence reads: CASSNAGTGVEKLFF. The CDR3 DNA follows: TGTGCCAGCAGCAACGCCGGGACAGGGGTTGAAAAACTGTTTTTT.

The DNA for the CDR3 is TGTGCCAGCAGGCAGCAGGGTCGGGATGAGCAGTTCTTC. Protein sequence: CASRQQGRDEQFF. The chain joins TRBV28 to TRBJ2-1; D is perhaps TRBD1 (5 bases). The length of the CDR3 is 13 residues. V shed 6 bases and J shed 8 bases, with 14 bases lying between them. CDR1 is MDHEN and CDR2 is SYDVKM in the germline V gene.

This clone was seen only once. The chain is built from TRBV4-3 and TRBJ1-6; no firm D call. The V gene lost 2 bases and the J gene lost 0 bases, with 2 bases spanning the gap. Germline CDR1 is LGHNA and CDR2 is YSLEER. The CDR3 loop spans 14 amino acids. CDR3 in DNA: TGCGCCAGCAGCCAACTCTCCTATAATTCACCCCTCCACTTT. It encodes CASSQLSYNSPLHF.

This rearrangement joins TRBV2 to TRBJ1-5, with TRBD1 matching 9 bases. The CDR3 sequence is 15 residues long. The V gene's germline CDR1 is SNHLY and CDR2 FYNNEI. The V and J ends lost 2 bases and 4 bases, in that order; junction bases with no gene match: 3. The CDR3 sequence: CASSEWGQGNQPQHF. The CDR3 region has the DNA TGTGCCAGCAGTGAATGGGGACAGGGAAATCAGCCCCAGCATTTT.

V gene TRBV4-3 combines with J gene TRBJ2-7; weak D call: TRBD2 (5 bases). The V end lost 0 bases, the J end lost 0 bases, and 9 bases lay between the germline ends. From germline, CDR1 is LGHNA and CDR2 YSLEER. The CDR3 loop spans 15 amino acids. This CDR3 reads CASSQELGYSYEQYF. DNA for the CDR3: TGCGCCAGCAGCCAAGAACTAGGGTACTCCTACGAGCAGTACTTC.

This sequence joins TRBV10-3 and TRBJ1-4, with 9 bases fitting TRBD1. The V gene end was trimmed by 4 bases and the J gene end by 9 bases; junction bases not matched to a gene: 3. There are 13 residues in the CDR3. CDR1 ENHRY and CDR2 SYGVKD come from the germline V gene. This chain's CDR3 is CAISGGTGKKLFF. For the CDR3, the DNA is TGTGCCATCAGTGGTGGGACAGGGAAAAAACTGTTTTTT.

The chain links TRBV7-6 to TRBJ2-2; 7 positions agree with TRBD1. With 3 bases clipped from V and 1 base from J, the junction kept 2 bases outside the gene matches. CDR1 SGHVS and CDR2 FNYEAQ come from the germline V gene. This CDR3 has 15 amino acids. The CDR3 protein is CASSLGTENTGELFF. In DNA, the CDR3 is TGTGCCAGCAGCTTGGGGACAGAGAACACCGGGGAGCTGTTTTTT.

V is TRBV6-6 and J is TRBJ2-7, with 10 nucleotides matching TRBD1. V dropped 5 bases and J dropped 5; count of bases not matched to a gene: 9. This CDR3 has 15 amino acids. Germline CDR1 and CDR2: MNHNY and SVGAGI (reference sequence). The CDR3 DNA reads as TGTGCCAGCAGTGGATCCGGGACAGGGGACCACGAGCAGTACTTC. Encoded protein: CASSGSGTGDHEQYF.

The chain couples TRBV10-2 to TRBJ1-5; 7 nucleotides align to TRBD1. CDR3 length: 16 residues. V lost 3 bases to trimming and J lost 6 bases; unmatched junction nucleotides: 11. CDR1 and CDR2 from the germline V gene are WSHSY and SAAADI. The CDR3 reads CASSDGPQGQSQPQHF. As DNA, the CDR3 is TGCGCCAGCAGTGACGGACCACAGGGGCAGTCTCAGCCCCAGCATTTT.

The CDR3 nucleotides read TGTGCCAGCGACGGGACAGGGGGGACTAATGAGCAGTTCTTC. It translates to CASDGTGGTNEQFF. The chain combines TRBV7-9 with TRBJ2-1, with TRBD1 matching over 11 bases. V was clipped by 8 bases and J by 7 bases; unmatched bases: 7. This CDR3 is 14 amino acids long. Looked up from germline, CDR1 is SEHNR and CDR2 is FQNEAQ (reference sequence).

The V call is TRBV19, the J call TRBJ1-5, with D possibly TRBD1 on 5 matching bases. V dropped 11 bases and J dropped 2 bases, with 16 bases sitting between them. The CDR3 spans 14 residues. CDR1 LNHDA and CDR2 SQIVND come from the germline V gene (reference sequence). The CDR3 protein is CAASGIWGNQPQHF. CDR3 sequence (DNA): TGTGCCGCCTCAGGGATATGGGGCAATCAGCCCCAGCATTTT.

This clone was counted a few times. The chain has TRBV10-2 and TRBJ2-1, with D tentatively TRBD2 (5 bases). Germline values: CDR1 WSHSY, CDR2 SAAADI. The CDR3 runs to 16 residues. With 3 bases removed from V and 1 base from J, the gap between germline ends came to 13 bases. Here the CDR3 DNA reads TGCGCCAGCAGTGACCTGGCATCGGGGTCCTACAATGAGCAGTTCTTC. Amino acids: CASSDLASGSYNEQFF.

This clone was found a few times. The rearrangement joins TRBV5-1 to TRBJ2-3; TRBD2 might be the D (6 bases). The germline V gene has CDR1 SGHRS and CDR2 YFSETQ. Deletions cut 4 bases from V and 0 bases from J, with 12 bases between. The CDR3 length is 15 residues. DNA of the CDR3: TGCGCCAGCAGCCTGGGACTTCGTAGCACAGATACGCAGTATTTT. This sequence encodes CASSLGLRSTDTQYF.

This chain joins TRBV23-1 and TRBJ1-5; TRBD1 agrees at 9 bases. TRBV23-1 is an open reading frame whose function is uncertain. Trimming at V came to 6 bases and at J to 0 bases, leaving 12 bases not matched to a gene. The CDR3 is 18 residues long. This CDR3 is CASSRMDRGPYSNQPQHF. CDR3 DNA sequence: TGCGCCAGCAGCCGAATGGACAGGGGCCCTTATAGCAATCAGCCCCAGCATTTT.

The gene calls are TRBV7-2 and TRBJ1-6; TRBD1 aligns across 11 bases. V lost 5 bases and J lost 16; bases outside the gene matches: 7. The CDR3 consists of 13 residues. Germline assignment: CDR1 SGHTA and CDR2 FQGNSA. CDR3: CASSLGQGAYLHF. The CDR3 DNA follows: TGTGCCAGCAGCCTAGGACAGGGGGCATATCTCCACTTT.

This clone was observed a few times. This chain connects TRBV7-9 to TRBJ1-6; 9 bases are a match to TRBD1. The CDR3 has 17 amino acids. With 1 base clipped from V and 8 bases from J, the junction kept 9 bases outside the gene matches. Germline-derived CDR1 and CDR2 are SEHNR and FQNEAQ (reference sequence). As DNA, the CDR3 is TGTGCCAGCAGCTTAGGCGGGGGACAGGGTGGCCATTCACCCCTCCACTTT. Its translation is CASSLGGGQGGHSPLHF.

The J gene is TRBJ1-2, the V gene TRBV5-1; 12 bases agree with TRBD1. The CDR3 covers 16 residues. Germline V lookup: CDR1 SGHRS, CDR2 YFSETQ. Trimming took 0 bases from V and 8 from J; bases not matched to a gene: 8. CDR3 sequence reads: CASSLEVGQGARGYTF. The CDR3 DNA is TGCGCCAGCAGCTTGGAAGTGGGACAGGGGGCGCGGGGCTACACCTTC.

This clone was recorded a few times. The same CDR3 arises from other DNA sequences in this sample as well. The chain is built from TRBV9 and TRBJ1-2, with a possible D match to TRBD1 (6 bases). From germline, CDR1 is SGDLS and CDR2 YYNGEE. With 2 bases removed from V and 2 bases from J, the gap between germline ends came to 10 bases. The CDR3 runs 14 residues. The CDR3 DNA sequence: TGTGCCAGCAGCGTGGGGGACACCAACTATGGCTACACCTTC. This gives the protein CASSVGDTNYGYTF.

V usage is TRBV19 and J usage is TRBJ2-2; TRBD1 might be the D (6 bases). Between the trimmed V and J ends, which lost 3 bases and 0 bases, there was a span of 17 bases. The CDR3 covers 18 residues. Per germline, CDR1 LNHDA and CDR2 SQIVND (reference sequence). This CDR3 is CASSIEATGQTNTGELFF. The CDR3 nucleotides are TGTGCCAGTAGTATCGAGGCTACGGGACAAACGAACACCGGGGAGCTGTTTTTT.

This clone came up a few times. The V call is TRBV2, the J call TRBJ1-1; no reliable D call. V was clipped by 2 bases and J by 3 bases, with 13 bases between them. The CDR3 runs to 15 residues. Germline loops: CDR1 SNHLY, CDR2 FYNNEI. CDR3 amino acids: CASSEIAGGDTEAFF. The CDR3 DNA is TGTGCCAGCAGTGAAATAGCCGGCGGGGACACTGAAGCTTTCTTT.

J is TRBJ2-7 and V is TRBV2; maybe TRBD1 (6 bases). Trimming pared 5 bases from V and 12 bases from J, leaving 14 bases between. This CDR3 is built from 11 residues. Per germline, CDR1 SNHLY and CDR2 FYNNEI. The CDR3 is CASSLSRTAYF. The CDR3, as DNA: TGTGCCAGCAGTCTAAGCAGGACAGCGTACTTC.

This clone showed up just a few times. The chain has TRBV27 and TRBJ2-7; 10 nucleotides agree with TRBD2. The CDR3 has 15 amino acids. The V gene's germline CDR1 is MNHEY and CDR2 SMNVEV (reference sequence). J was trimmed by 3 bases and V by 2 bases; bases with no gene match: 4. CDR3 protein: CASSLGASGSYEQYF. In DNA form, the CDR3 reads TGTGCCAGCAGTTTAGGGGCTAGCGGGAGCTACGAGCAGTACTTC.

The count of this clone is one. The gene calls are TRBV5-5 and TRBJ2-7; 10 bases fit TRBD2. There are 14 residues in the CDR3. The J segment lost 2 bases and the V segment lost 1 base, leaving 0 bases of the junction unmatched. The germline V gene has CDR1 SGHKS and CDR2 YYEKEE (reference sequence). CDR3 DNA sequence: TGTGCCAGCAGCTTGACTAGCGGGGCCTACGAGCAGTACTTC. This gives the protein CASSLTSGAYEQYF.

The J gene is TRBJ2-1, the V gene TRBV4-1; D unresolved. CDR3 size: 16 residues. Trimming pared 0 bases from V and 0 bases from J, leaving 9 bases between. CDR1 and CDR2 from the germline V gene are MGHRA and YSYEKL. CDR3 sequence: CASSQETGSSYNEQFF. The CDR3 nucleotides are TGCGCCAGCAGCCAAGAAACCGGTAGCTCCTACAATGAGCAGTTCTTC.

The rearrangement joins TRBV7-2 to TRBJ1-1, with D possibly TRBD1 on 6 matching bases. In germline, CDR1 is SGHTA, CDR2 FQGNSA. The CDR3 is made up of 15 amino acids. Trimming pared 3 bases from V and 0 bases from J, leaving 11 bases between. The CDR3 loop reads CASSFNGQMNTEAFF. DNA for the CDR3: TGTGCCAGCAGCTTTAATGGACAGATGAACACTGAAGCTTTCTTT.

Note on this clone: Other DNA sequences in the same sample also yield this CDR3. The V and J genes are TRBV18 and TRBJ2-5; TRBD1 might be the D (6 bases). The CDR3 is made up of 13 amino acids. V was cut by 2 bases and J by 5 bases, with 9 bases left in between. Per germline, CDR1 KGHSH and CDR2 LQKENI. The CDR3, as DNA: TGTGCCAGCTCACCAGGGGGCATGGAGACCCAGTACTTC. Encoded protein: CASSPGGMETQYF.

The chain joins TRBV12-3 or TRBV12-4 to TRBJ1-2, with D possibly TRBD1 on 5 matching bases. Trimming shortened V by 2 bases and J by 6 bases, and 10 bases separated the two germline ends. The CDR3 has 13 residues. The CDR3 nucleotides are TGTGCCAGCAGTTTACCCACAGGAGATGGCTACACCTTC. It encodes CASSLPTGDGYTF.